These 21 T cell receptor beta chains came from one sample sequenced in a study of monozygotic twins with cystic fibrosis. Libraries were prepared by immunoSEQ multiplex PCR; TCRdb keeps only in-frame clonotypes and omits some of them. The sample includes 25,000 to 30,000 clones, around 85% of them seen just once. What was sequenced was blood. The receptors were gathered from a girl aged 2 to 10 with cystic fibrosis.

The V gene is TRBV5-1, the J gene TRBJ1-1, with D uncertain. The CDR3 contains 13 residues. Germline CDR1 and CDR2: SGHRS and YFSETQ. V was pared by 6 bases and J by 3 bases, with 12 bases between. The DNA of the CDR3 is TGCGCCAGCACCCTTGGGCGGGACACTGAAGCTTTCTTT. Translating gives CASTLGRDTEAFF.

The chain joins TRBV9 to TRBJ2-5; a possible D gene is TRBD2 (5 bases). Per the germline V gene, CDR1 is SGDLS and CDR2 is YYNGEE. The V gene lost 2 bases and the J gene lost 2 bases, with 7 bases spanning the gap. The CDR3 is 13 residues long. CDR3 nucleotides: TGTGCCAGCAGCGTCCGGGGACAAGAGACCCAGTACTTC. Encoded protein: CASSVRGQETQYF.

V is TRBV30 and J is TRBJ2-7; TRBD1 aligns across 7 bases. Per the germline V gene, CDR1 is GTSNPN and CDR2 is SVGIG (reference sequence). V dropped 4 bases and J dropped 7; count of bases not matched to a gene: 13. The CDR3 runs 14 residues. The CDR3 protein is CAWKRDSLRREQYF. In nucleotides, the CDR3 is TGTGCCTGGAAAAGGGACAGTTTAAGGAGGGAGCAGTACTTC.

The chain is built from TRBV6-1 and TRBJ1-1, with a possible D match to TRBD1 (6 bases). Trimming took 6 bases from V and 5 from J, leaving 10 bases between them. This CDR3 spans 12 amino acids. CDR1 is MNHNS, CDR2 SASEGT, per germline. CDR3 sequence reads: CASRAGATEAFF. The DNA for the CDR3 is TGTGCCAGCAGGGCAGGGGCGACTGAAGCTTTCTTT.

This chain joins TRBV4-1 and TRBJ1-5; 8 bases match TRBD1. This CDR3 region has 17 residues. CDR1 is MGHRA, CDR2 YSYEKL, per germline. Trimming took 1 base from V and 4 from J; bases not matched to a gene: 9. The CDR3 DNA follows: TGCGCCAGCAGCCAAGGGTTAGGTGGGACAGGAAATCAGCCCCAGCATTTT. It encodes CASSQGLGGTGNQPQHF.

This chain connects TRBV11-1 to TRBJ1-1; weak D call: TRBD1 (6 bases). Trimming shortened V by 3 bases and J by 1 base, and 12 bases separated the two germline ends. Germline V CDR1 and CDR2: SGHAT, FQDESV (reference sequence). This CDR3 region has 15 residues. DNA of the CDR3: TGTGCCAGCAGCTTTAGTGGGACATCGAACACTGAAGCTTTCTTT. Encoded protein: CASSFSGTSNTEAFF.

This chain joins TRBV9 and TRBJ1-2; D call uncertain. Germline assignment: CDR1 SGDLS and CDR2 YYNGEE. The germline V and J ends were trimmed by 4 bases and 7 bases, with 11 bases remaining between them. This CDR3 is built from 12 residues. The CDR3 DNA is TGTGCCAGCAGCCCGAACTCGGGTGGCTACACCTTC. This gives the protein CASSPNSGGYTF. Supplemented by reference TRBV9 and TRBJ1-2, the full variable domain reads DSGVTQTPKHLITATGQRVTLRCSPRSGDLSVYWYQQSLDQGLQFLIQYYNGEERAKGNILERFSAQQFPDLHSELNLSSLELGDSALYFCASSPNSGGYTFGSGTRLTVV.

The chain employs TRBV6-6 and TRBJ2-7; D gene unclear. The V end lost 6 bases, the J end lost 2 bases, and 5 bases lay between the germline ends. In germline, CDR1 is MNHNY, CDR2 SVGAGI (reference sequence). The CDR3 sequence is 11 residues long. CDR3 sequence: CASRETYEQYF. CDR3 nucleotides: TGTGCCAGCAGGGAGACCTACGAGCAGTACTTC.

The chain has TRBV5-1 and TRBJ2-5, with 8 bases lining up with TRBD2. The CDR3 totals 14 residues. Per the germline V gene, CDR1 is SGHRS and CDR2 is YFSETQ. Losses at the gene ends were 4 bases for V and 5 bases for J; bases not matched to a gene: 7. CDR3 residues: CASSARTSRETQYF. CDR3 DNA sequence: TGCGCCAGCAGCGCCCGGACTAGCCGGGAGACCCAGTACTTC.

The chain is built from TRBV2 and TRBJ2-1, with 15 bases matching TRBD2. CDR3 length: 16 amino acids. The V gene end was trimmed by 10 bases and the J gene end by 6 bases; junction bases not matched to a gene: 10. Per germline, CDR1 SNHLY and CDR2 FYNNEI. CDR3 sequence (DNA): TGTGCCATCTTACACCCGGGACTAGCGGGAGGCAATGAGCAGTTCTTC. Translation gives CAILHPGLAGGNEQFF. The complete variable domain, with remaining parts taken from reference TRBV2 and TRBJ2-1, reads EPEVTQTPSHQVTQMGQEVILRCVPISNHLYFYWYRQILGQKVEFLVSFYNNEISEKSEIFDDQFSVERPDGSNFTLKIRSTKLEDSAMYFCAILHPGLAGGNEQFFGPGTRLTVL.

This chain connects TRBV6-1 to TRBJ1-4, with D hard to call. CDR1 and CDR2 (germline): MNHNS, SASEGT. The CDR3 runs 15 residues. V was trimmed by 2 bases and J by 6 bases, leaving 13 bases between them. CDR3 coding DNA: TGTGCCAGCAGTGAATATAGGCTTGGGGATGAAAAACTGTTTTTT. Its protein is CASSEYRLGDEKLFF.

The gene calls are TRBV19 and TRBJ2-3; 11 bases are a match to TRBD2. V shed 3 bases, J shed 4 bases, and the junction held 3 bases outside the gene matches. CDR1 LNHDA and CDR2 SQIVND come from the germline V gene (reference sequence). The length of the CDR3 is 15 residues. CDR3 coding DNA: TGTGCCAGTAGTATGAAACTAGCGGGAGCAGATACGCAGTATTTT. Protein product: CASSMKLAGADTQYF.

CDR3 DNA sequence: TGTGCCAGCAGTTTGCGCACCGGGGAGCTGTTTTTT. Its protein is CASSLRTGELFF. This chain uses TRBV27 with TRBJ2-2; D is ambiguous. Germline values: CDR1 MNHEY, CDR2 SMNVEV (reference sequence). This CDR3 contains 12 residues. V shed 3 bases and J shed 4 bases, with 3 bases lying between them.

CDR3 sequence reads: CASSFDTNSPLHF. CDR3 nucleotide sequence: TGTGCCAGCAGCTTCGACACAAATTCACCCCTCCACTTT. The chain couples TRBV11-1 to TRBJ1-6; D gene unclear. V was cut by 3 bases and J by 7 bases, with 7 bases left in between. In germline, CDR1 is SGHAT, CDR2 FQDESV (reference sequence). This CDR3 contains 13 residues.

The CDR3 reads CASSFKRELEDTQYF. The DNA for the CDR3 is TGTGCCAGCAGCTTCAAACGGGAATTAGAAGATACGCAGTATTTT. The chain links TRBV5-4 to TRBJ2-3; TRBD2 might be the D (5 bases). Germline V CDR1 and CDR2: SGHNT, YYREEE (reference sequence). The germline V and J ends were trimmed by 2 bases and 5 bases, with 15 bases remaining between them. CDR3 size: 15 residues.

The chain uses TRBV10-3 and TRBJ1-1; 9 nucleotides agree with TRBD1. Trimming at V came to 11 bases and at J to 3 bases, leaving 7 bases not matched to a gene. CDR3 length: 13 amino acids. Germline values: CDR1 ENHRY, CDR2 SYGVKD. In nucleotides, the CDR3 is TGTGCCGCGCAACAGGGGGCGGACACTGAAGCTTTCTTT. It translates to CAAQQGADTEAFF.

This chain links TRBV6-6 with TRBJ1-2; D gene unclear. The germline gives CDR1 MNHNY, CDR2 SVGAGI (reference sequence). The CDR3 is made up of 12 amino acids. V was clipped by 4 bases and J by 7 bases, with 10 bases between them. The CDR3 loop is CASSSAESGYTF. The DNA for the CDR3 is TGTGCCAGCAGTTCAGCAGAGTCTGGCTACACCTTC.

The chain uses TRBV9 and TRBJ1-2; 8 bases line up with TRBD1. Germline CDR1 SGDLS, CDR2 YYNGEE. There are 13 residues in the CDR3. J was trimmed by 3 bases and V by 7 bases; bases with no gene match: 5. In DNA, the CDR3 is TGTGCCAGCCGAGGGGGACAGGACTATGGCTACACCTTC. Translating gives CASRGGQDYGYTF.

The chain links TRBV19 to TRBJ2-7; the D call may be TRBD1 or TRBD2 (7 bases each). Trimming shortened V by 7 bases and J by 0 bases, and 10 bases separated the two germline ends. This CDR3 has 13 residues. Germline CDR1 LNHDA, CDR2 SQIVND (reference sequence). CDR3 coding DNA: TGTGCCAGTACAGGGGGGGCCTCCTACGAGCAGTACTTC. Residues: CASTGGASYEQYF.

V usage is TRBV15 and J usage is TRBJ2-7; a weak D match, TRBD1 (6 bases). The V gene's germline CDR1 is LNHNV and CDR2 YYDKDF (reference sequence). CDR3 size: 17 residues. V gave up 0 bases and J gave up 5 bases, with 20 bases separating them. The CDR3 here is CATSREIGVTGRDEQYF. In DNA, the CDR3 is TGTGCCACCAGCAGAGAAATAGGTGTAACAGGGAGAGACGAGCAGTACTTC.

This clone was picked up one time. DNA of the CDR3: TGTGCCAGCCGTCCCGCCAATCAGCCCCAGCATTTT. Residues: CASRPANQPQHF. This chain links TRBV28 with TRBJ1-5; no clear D. Per the germline V gene, CDR1 is MDHEN and CDR2 is SYDVKM. CDR3 length equals 12 residues. Trimming cost V 8 bases and J 3 bases, with 8 bases left between them. Combining the CDR3 with reference TRBV28 and TRBJ1-5 gives the whole variable domain DVKVTQSSRYLVKRTGEKVFLECVQDMDHENMFWYRQDPGLGLRLIYFSYDVKMKEKGDIPEGYSVSREKKERFSLILESASTNQTSMYLCASRPANQPQHFGDGTRLSIL.